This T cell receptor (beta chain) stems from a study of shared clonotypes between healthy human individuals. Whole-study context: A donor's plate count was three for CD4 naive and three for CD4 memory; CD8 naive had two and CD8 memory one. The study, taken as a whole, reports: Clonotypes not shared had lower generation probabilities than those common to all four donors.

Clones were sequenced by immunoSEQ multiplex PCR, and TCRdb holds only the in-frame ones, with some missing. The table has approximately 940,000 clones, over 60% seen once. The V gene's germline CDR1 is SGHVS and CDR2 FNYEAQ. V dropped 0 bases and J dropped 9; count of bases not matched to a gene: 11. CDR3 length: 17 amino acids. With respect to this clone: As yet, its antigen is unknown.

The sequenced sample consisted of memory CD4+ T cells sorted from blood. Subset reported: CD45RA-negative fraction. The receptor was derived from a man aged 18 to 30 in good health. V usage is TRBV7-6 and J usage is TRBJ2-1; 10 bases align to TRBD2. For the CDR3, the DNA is TGTGCCAGCAGCTTAGCGGTATTGCTAGCGGGAGCAAGTGAGCAGTTCTTC. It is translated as CASSLAVLLAGASEQFF.